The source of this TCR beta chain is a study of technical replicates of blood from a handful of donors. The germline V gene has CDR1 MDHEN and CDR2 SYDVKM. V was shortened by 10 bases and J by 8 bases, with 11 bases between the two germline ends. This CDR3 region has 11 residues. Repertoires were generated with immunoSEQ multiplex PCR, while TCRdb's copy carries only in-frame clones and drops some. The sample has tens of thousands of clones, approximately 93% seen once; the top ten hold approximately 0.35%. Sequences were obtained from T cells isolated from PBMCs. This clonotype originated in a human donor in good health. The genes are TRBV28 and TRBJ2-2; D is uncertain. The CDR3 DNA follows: TGTGCCACCCGAGTAGCTGGGGAGCTGTTTTTT. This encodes CATRVAGELFF.